This T cell receptor (beta chain) was recovered during a study of post-analysis software for immune sequencing data. In the study overall: Relapsing-remitting, secondary progressive and progressive-relapsing forms made up the multiple sclerosis disease courses. Findings of the study overall: Normalized Chao1 diversity was significantly reduced in patients versus controls. The study found TRBV5-6, TRBV5-1 and TRBV20-1 among several TRBV segments more frequent in patients than controls.

The V gene end was trimmed by 7 bases and the J gene end by 1 base; junction bases not matched to a gene: 13. This CDR3 has 18 residues. This clonotype was counted only a few times. What it binds is unknown. Unique molecular identifiers were carried by the TCR beta cDNA libraries. TCRdb re-called the PCR reads with MiXCR, one entry per CDR3 protein. Here the sample spans approximately 690,000 distinct CDR3 sequences, 55% to 70% being singletons. Source material: blood. The chain uses TRBV12-3 or TRBV12-4 and TRBJ2-5; TRBD2 matches 12 bases. The clonotype comes from a girl between 2 and 10 years old with multiple sclerosis. CDR3 in amino acids: CASKTSTSGGDPQETQYF. In nucleotides, the CDR3 is TGTGCCAGCAAAACGTCGACTAGCGGGGGAGATCCCCAAGAGACCCAGTACTTC.